This T cell receptor beta chain was identified in a study of CD8 T cells in ankylosing spondylitis. General study points: What seemed typical of ankylosing spondylitis blood was a TCR beta motif built from several highly homologous variants. Within matched ankylosing spondylitis synovial fluid, disease-linked clones were reportedly significantly enriched. Clones linked to disease, bearing a CD8+ phenotype, were relatively rare in peripheral blood.

Concerning this clonotype itself: Its target is not known.

Molecular-barcoded quantitative 5'-RACE produced these TCR beta libraries. TCRdb itself ran the 5' RACE reads through MiXCR, one entry per CDR3 protein. The repertoire holds nearly 350,000 distinct CDR3 sequences, with around 15% as singletons. The CDR3 totals 14 residues. Germline CDR1 and CDR2: SGHNT and YENEEA. V lost 5 bases to trimming and J lost 4 bases; unmatched junction nucleotides: 3. Specimen: blood, either unsorted or a sorted T cell fraction (not recorded which). The clonotype originates from a male donor with ankylosing spondylitis or in good health (not recorded which). V is TRBV11-3 and J is TRBJ1-4, with 8 bases lining up with TRBD1. The DNA of the CDR3 is TGTGCCAGCAGCCGGACAGGGAATAATGAAAAACTGTTTTTT. It yields the protein CASSRTGNNEKLFF.